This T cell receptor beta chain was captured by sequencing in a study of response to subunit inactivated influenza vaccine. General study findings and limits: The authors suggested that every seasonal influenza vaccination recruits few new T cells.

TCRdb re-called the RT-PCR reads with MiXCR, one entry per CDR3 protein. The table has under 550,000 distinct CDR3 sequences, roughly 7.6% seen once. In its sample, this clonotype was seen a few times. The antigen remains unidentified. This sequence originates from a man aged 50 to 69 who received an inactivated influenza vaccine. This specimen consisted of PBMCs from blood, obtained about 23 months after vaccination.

The CDR3 region is CASSSGLAYQETQYF. The CDR3 coding sequence is TGTGCCAGCAGTTCCGGACTAGCGTACCAAGAGACCCAGTACTTC. The chain links TRBV27 to TRBJ2-5; 9 bases match TRBD2. Germline V gene data show CDR1 as MNHEY and CDR2 as SMNVEV (reference sequence). This CDR3 has 15 residues. J lost 0 bases, V lost 4 bases, and 3 bases had no gene match.